The 10 T cell receptor beta chains in this list originate from one sample, sequenced in a study of T cell responses to AZD1222 COVID-19 vaccine. Clones were sequenced by immunoSEQ multiplex PCR, and TCRdb holds only the in-frame ones, with some missing. The data contain 200,000 to 250,000 clones, approximately 94% of them seen just once; the ten biggest clones take up approximately 1%. The material sequenced was peripheral blood, taken on day 0 of MenACWY control vaccination. Receptors originate from an adult in good health.

The chain has TRBV18 and TRBJ2-3; D is tentatively TRBD1 or TRBD2 (6 bases each). CDR1 and CDR2 (germline): KGHSH, LQKENI. CDR3 length: 16 amino acids. Trimming stripped 2 bases from V and 6 bases from J, with 18 bases between. DNA for the CDR3: TGTGCCAGCTCACCAGGGGGGACATTAATGCGGGATACGCAGTATTTT. It specifies CASSPGGTLMRDTQYF.

The chain has TRBV27 and TRBJ1-5; a weak D match, TRBD1 (6 bases). The CDR3 has 18 residues. V lost 0 bases to trimming and J lost 4 bases, with 19 bases between them. In germline, CDR1 is MNHEY, CDR2 SMNVEV (reference sequence). For the CDR3, the DNA is TGTGCCAGCAGTTTATCGAAGGGGAAGGGGGACCAGAATCAGCCCCAGCATTTT. Its translation: CASSLSKGKGDQNQPQHF.

This CDR3 reads CASRPSGTGSSYEQYF. DNA of the CDR3: TGTGCCAGCAGACCGTCTGGGACAGGGAGCAGCTACGAGCAGTACTTC. The V gene is TRBV4-2, the J gene TRBJ2-7; 9 bases fit TRBD1. This CDR3 region has 16 residues. J gave up 3 bases and V 6 bases, and 12 bases lay outside the gene matches. Per germline, CDR1 LGHNA and CDR2 YNFKEQ.

DNA for the CDR3: TGTGCCTGGAGTCGTACGACCATTTATGGCTACACCTTC. Its protein is CAWSRTTIYGYTF. The chain joins TRBV30 to TRBJ1-2; no definite D call. This CDR3 spans 13 amino acids. V lost 2 bases to trimming and J lost 5 bases, with 12 bases between them. Germline loops: CDR1 GTSNPN, CDR2 SVGIG (reference sequence). Full variable domain (outside the CDR3, taken from reference TRBV30 and TRBJ1-2): SQTIHQWPATLVQPVGSPLSLECTVEGTSNPNLYWYRQAAGRGLQLLFYSVGIGQISSEVPQNLSASRPQDRQFILSSKKLLLSDSGFYLCAWSRTTIYGYTFGSGTRLTVV.

V and J are TRBV7-6 and TRBJ2-2; D is undetermined. CDR3 length: 16 amino acids. The germline V gene encodes CDR1 SGHVS and CDR2 FNYEAQ. Trimming pared 0 bases from V and 0 bases from J, leaving 8 bases between. CDR3 loop: CASSLAPSSNTGELFF. In DNA, the CDR3 is TGTGCCAGCAGCTTAGCCCCCAGCTCGAACACCGGGGAGCTGTTTTTT.

This clone has a single count. V is TRBV27 and J is TRBJ2-7, with 10 bases identical to TRBD2. The germline gives CDR1 MNHEY, CDR2 SMNVEV (reference sequence). This CDR3 is 15 amino acids long. V lost 1 base and J lost 3; bases outside the gene matches: 3. CDR3 bases: TGTGCCAGCAGTTTATATAGCGGGGGGCTCTACGAGCAGTACTTC. It codes for CASSLYSGGLYEQYF.

The chain recombines TRBV1 with TRBJ2-2; TRBD2, the table's D call, was not compared with the DNA. TRBV1 is an annotated pseudogene. The CDR3 is 15 amino acids. The CDR3 is CTSSQDLLNTGELFF. The CDR3 nucleotides are TGCACCAGCAGCCAAGATCTACTGAACACCGGGGAGCTGTTTTTT.

V usage is TRBV6-5 and J usage is TRBJ2-7; tentative D call: TRBD2 (5 bases). Trimming pared 4 bases from V and 3 bases from J, leaving 7 bases between. Germline V CDR1 and CDR2: MNHEY, SVGAGI. There are 12 residues in the CDR3. CDR3 residues: CASSSSGYEQYF. Here the CDR3 DNA reads TGTGCCAGCAGTTCAAGCGGCTACGAGCAGTACTTC.

The chain is built from TRBV3-1 (or the pseudogene TRBV3-2) and TRBJ1-1, with TRBD1 identical over 7 bases. The germline CDR1 and CDR2 sequences are LGHDT and YNNKEL (reference sequence). The CDR3 runs 14 residues. The J segment lost 5 bases and the V segment lost 4 bases, leaving 7 bases of the junction unmatched. CDR3 protein: CASSRNRGLTEAFF. The CDR3 DNA sequence: TGTGCCAGCAGCCGAAACAGGGGTTTGACTGAAGCTTTCTTT.

This rearrangement joins TRBV5-6 to TRBJ2-5; the match to TRBD2 covers 7 bases. CDR1 and CDR2 (germline): SGHDT, YYEEEE. V shed 0 bases and J 2 bases; nucleotides not matched to a gene: 4. The CDR3 contains 15 residues. For the CDR3, the DNA is TGTGCCAGCAGCTTGGAGGGCGGGGGACAAGAGACCCAGTACTTC. Translated, it gives CASSLEGGGQETQYF.